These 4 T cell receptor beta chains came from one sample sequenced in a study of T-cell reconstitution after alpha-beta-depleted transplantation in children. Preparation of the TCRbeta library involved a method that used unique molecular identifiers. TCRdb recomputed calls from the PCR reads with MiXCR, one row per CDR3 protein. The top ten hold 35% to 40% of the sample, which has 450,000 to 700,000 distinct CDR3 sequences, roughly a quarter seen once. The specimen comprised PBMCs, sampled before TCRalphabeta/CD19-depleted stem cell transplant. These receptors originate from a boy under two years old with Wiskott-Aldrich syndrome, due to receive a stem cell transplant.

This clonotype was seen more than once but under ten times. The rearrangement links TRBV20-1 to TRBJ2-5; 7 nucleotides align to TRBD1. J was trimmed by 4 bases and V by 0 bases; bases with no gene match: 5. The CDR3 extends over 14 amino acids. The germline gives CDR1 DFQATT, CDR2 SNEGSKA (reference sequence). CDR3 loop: CSARDRTGIETQYF. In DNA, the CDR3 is TGCAGTGCTAGAGATCGGACAGGAATAGAGACCCAGTACTTC.

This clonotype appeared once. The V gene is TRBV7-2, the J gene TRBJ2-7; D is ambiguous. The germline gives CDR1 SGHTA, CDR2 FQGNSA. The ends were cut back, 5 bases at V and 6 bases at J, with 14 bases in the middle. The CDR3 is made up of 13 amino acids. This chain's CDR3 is CASSRYVEGEQYF. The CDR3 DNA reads TGTGCCAGCAGCCGGTATGTTGAAGGCGAGCAGTACTTC.

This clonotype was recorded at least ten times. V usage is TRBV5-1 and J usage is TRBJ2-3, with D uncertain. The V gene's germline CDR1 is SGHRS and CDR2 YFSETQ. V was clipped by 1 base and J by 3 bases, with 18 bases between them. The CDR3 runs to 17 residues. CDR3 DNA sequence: TGCGCCAGCAGCTTGTTGTCTAAATCGGGCATGACAGATACGCAGTATTTT. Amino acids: CASSLLSKSGMTDTQYF.

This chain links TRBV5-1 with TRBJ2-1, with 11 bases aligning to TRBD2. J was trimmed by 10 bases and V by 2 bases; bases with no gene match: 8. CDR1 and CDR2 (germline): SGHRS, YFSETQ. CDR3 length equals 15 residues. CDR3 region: CASSFLAGGPREQFF. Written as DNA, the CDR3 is TGCGCCAGCAGCTTCTTAGCGGGAGGGCCGAGGGAGCAGTTCTTC. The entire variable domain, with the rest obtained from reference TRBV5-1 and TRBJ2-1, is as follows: KAGVTQTPRYLIKTRGQQVTLSCSPISGHRSVSWYQQTPGQGLQFLFEYFSETQRNKGNFPGRFSGRQFSNSRSEMNVSTLELGDSALYLCASSFLAGGPREQFFGPGTRLTVL.